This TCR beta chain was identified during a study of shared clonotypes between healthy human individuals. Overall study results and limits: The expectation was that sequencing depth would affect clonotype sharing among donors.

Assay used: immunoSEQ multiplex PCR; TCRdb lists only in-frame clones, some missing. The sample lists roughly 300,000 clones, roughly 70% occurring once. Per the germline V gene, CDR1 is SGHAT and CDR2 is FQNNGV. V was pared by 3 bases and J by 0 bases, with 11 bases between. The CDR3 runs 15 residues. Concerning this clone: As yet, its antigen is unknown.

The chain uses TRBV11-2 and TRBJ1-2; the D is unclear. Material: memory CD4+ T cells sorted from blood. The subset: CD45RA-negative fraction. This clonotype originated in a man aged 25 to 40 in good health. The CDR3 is CASSFWEVANYGYTF. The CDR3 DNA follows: TGTGCCAGCAGCTTTTGGGAGGTAGCTAACTATGGCTACACCTTC.